The 13 T cell receptor beta chains presented below share a single source sample, sequenced in a study of blood T cell repertoires in COVID-19. The table came from immunoSEQ multiplex PCR; TCRdb's copy has only in-frame clones and leaves some out. The sample holds around 170,000 clones; nearly 80% are singletons and the top ten take 13% to 15%. Sequenced input: PBMCs or T cells enriched from blood (not recorded which). These TCRs come from a man aged 55 to 70 who had been exposed to COVID-19.

The chain employs TRBV27 and TRBJ1-5; tentatively, D is TRBD1 (6 bases). The CDR3 contains 15 residues. Trimming left V 4 bases short and J 6 bases short, with 16 bases between. Germline CDR1 is MNHEY and CDR2 is SMNVEV (reference sequence). The CDR3 sequence: CASSSGTTRGQPQHF. DNA of the CDR3: TGTGCCAGCAGTTCAGGGACAACACGAGGTCAGCCCCAGCATTTT.

This chain uses TRBV6-1 with TRBJ2-7; weak D call: TRBD1 (5 bases). The CDR3 has 14 amino acids. Trimming took 3 bases from V and 3 from J, leaving 12 bases between them. CDR1 is MNHNS, CDR2 SASEGT, per germline. CDR3: CASSETDSYYEQYF. CDR3 in DNA: TGTGCCAGCAGTGAGACAGACAGCTACTACGAGCAGTACTTC.

This clone has at least ten counts. The chain couples TRBV30 to TRBJ2-2, with D perhaps matching TRBD2 (5 bases). The CDR3 is 15 residues long. The germline CDR1 and CDR2 sequences are GTSNPN and SVGIG (reference sequence). Trimming took off 3 bases at V and 1 base at J, with 12 bases between the two ends. In DNA, the CDR3 is TGTGCCTGGAGAGCAGTGAGCGGGAACACCGGGGAGCTGTTTTTT. Protein: CAWRAVSGNTGELFF. Using reference TRBV30 and TRBJ2-2 for the parts outside the CDR3, the full variable domain is SQTIHQWPATLVQPVGSPLSLECTVEGTSNPNLYWYRQAAGRGLQLLFYSVGIGQISSEVPQNLSASRPQDRQFILSSKKLLLSDSGFYLCAWRAVSGNTGELFFGEGSRLTVL.

The rearrangement uses TRBV6-5 and TRBJ2-7, with a tentative D call TRBD2 (6 bases). This CDR3 contains 16 residues. CDR1 is MNHEY, CDR2 SVGAGI, per germline. Trimming took 0 bases from V and 7 from J, leaving 19 bases between them. CDR3 DNA: TGTGCCAGCAGTTACTCGCGGCGGGGAGCTTCGGGGGAGCAGTACTTC. This gives the protein CASSYSRRGASGEQYF.

The chain joins TRBV12-5 to TRBJ2-2; 9 bases agree with TRBD2. J lost 6 bases, V lost 0 bases, and 14 bases had no gene match. This CDR3 has 19 amino acids. Looked up from germline, CDR1 is LGHNT and CDR2 is FRNRAP. This CDR3 is CASGLVISGSENWAGELFF. The CDR3 DNA sequence: TGTGCTAGTGGTTTGGTAATTAGCGGGAGCGAGAATTGGGCCGGGGAGCTGTTTTTT.

This clone was counted a few times. The chain couples TRBV3-1 (or the pseudogene TRBV3-2) to TRBJ1-5; possible D gene TRBD1, 5 bases. This CDR3 has 17 amino acids. CDR1 LGHDT and CDR2 YNNKEL come from the germline V gene (reference sequence). Trimming took 1 base from V and 0 from J, leaving 13 bases between them. The CDR3 DNA sequence: TGTGCCAGCAGCCAAGTGGGGCCGACTTTTAGCAATCAGCCCCAGCATTTT. This sequence encodes CASSQVGPTFSNQPQHF.

Points on this clone: Compared with germline, one end of the junction differs, possibly owing to a read error. The chain employs TRBV5-4 and TRBJ1-5; a possible D gene is TRBD1 (5 bases). The CDR3 is made up of 12 amino acids. CDR1 is SGHNT, CDR2 YYREEE, per germline (reference sequence). In DNA form, the CDR3 reads TGTGCCAGCAGCTTGGCCGGGTGGGGGGAGGCTTTT. Protein sequence: CASSLAGWGEAF. Looking up the rest from reference TRBV5-4 and TRBJ1-5 gives the full variable domain: ETGVTQSPTHLIKTRGQQVTLRCSSQSGHNTVSWYQQALGQGPQFIFQYYREEENGRGNFPPRFSGLQFPNYSSELNVNALELDDSALYLCASSLAGWGEAFGDGTRLSIL.

V usage is TRBV19 and J usage is TRBJ1-6, with D possibly TRBD1 on 5 matching bases. V gave up 6 bases and J gave up 6 bases, with 9 bases separating them. This CDR3 spans 13 amino acids. CDR1 and CDR2 (germline): LNHDA, SQIVND (reference sequence). CDR3 sequence: CASRWTTNSPLHF. The CDR3 DNA is TGTGCCAGTAGGTGGACAACTAATTCACCCCTCCACTTT.

V usage is TRBV19 and J usage is TRBJ1-2; a possible D gene is TRBD1 (6 bases). V lost 5 bases and J lost 1, with 14 bases in between. The CDR3 sequence is 15 residues long. Germline CDR1 and CDR2: LNHDA and SQIVND (reference sequence). CDR3 residues: CASSSRQVLNYGYTF. CDR3 in DNA: TGTGCCAGTAGTTCGCGACAGGTCCTTAACTATGGCTACACCTTC.

This clone has only one observation. The V and J genes are TRBV3-1 (or the pseudogene TRBV3-2) and TRBJ2-1, with 12 bases aligning to TRBD2. The V and J ends lost 7 bases and 7 bases, in that order; junction bases with no gene match: 5. CDR3 length: 14 residues. Germline V gene sequence: CDR1 LGHDT, CDR2 YNNKEL (reference sequence). CDR3 DNA: TGTGCCAGCACGGAGACTAGCGGGAGAAATGAGCAGTTCTTC. Amino acid sequence: CASTETSGRNEQFF.

CDR3 in amino acids: CASSQFLNTEAFF. The CDR3 region has the DNA TGCGCCAGCAGCCAGTTTCTGAACACTGAAGCTTTCTTT. This chain joins TRBV5-1 and TRBJ1-1, with D unresolved. With 4 bases removed from V and 0 bases from J, the gap between germline ends came to 7 bases. CDR3 size: 13 residues. From germline, CDR1 is SGHRS and CDR2 YFSETQ. Together with reference TRBV5-1 and TRBJ1-1, the CDR3 gives the full variable domain: KAGVTQTPRYLIKTRGQQVTLSCSPISGHRSVSWYQQTPGQGLQFLFEYFSETQRNKGNFPGRFSGRQFSNSRSEMNVSTLELGDSALYLCASSQFLNTEAFFGQGTRLTVV.

This clone was observed once. V gene TRBV6-6 combines with J gene TRBJ2-1; perhaps TRBD2 as D (5 bases). Trimming left V 6 bases short and J 8 bases short, with 8 bases between. The CDR3 runs 11 residues. Germline values: CDR1 MNHNY, CDR2 SVGAGI (reference sequence). The CDR3 spells CASSPRDEQFF. CDR3 sequence (DNA): TGTGCCAGCAGCCCGAGGGATGAGCAGTTCTTC.

The rearrangement joins TRBV5-6 to TRBJ2-3; 11 bases agree with TRBD2. Looked up from germline, CDR1 is SGHDT and CDR2 is YYEEEE. V dropped 5 bases and J dropped 2; count of bases not matched to a gene: 4. The length of the CDR3 is 15 residues. CDR3 sequence (DNA): TGTGCCAGCAGGAGACTAGCGGGGAACACAGATACGCAGTATTTT. Encoded protein: CASRRLAGNTDTQYF. Full variable domain (outside the CDR3, taken from reference TRBV5-6 and TRBJ2-3): DAGVTQSPTHLIKTRGQQVTLRCSPKSGHDTVSWYQQALGQGPQFIFQYYEEEERQRGNFPDRFSGHQFPNYSSELNVNALLLGDSALYLCASRRLAGNTDTQYFGPGTRLTVL.